The 25 T cell receptor beta chains listed next were all sequenced from one sample in a study of cytomegalovirus exposure and HLA in healthy donors. 60 Vbeta and 13 Jbeta primers were used in PCR. The repertoire was sequenced with immunoSEQ multiplex PCR; TCRdb's copy has only in-frame clones and lacks some. The table lists tens of thousands of clones, around 80% of them singletons, with 5.5% to 8% in the top ten. Sequenced material: PBMCs. The receptor set was obtained from a man aged 25 to 40 in good health and CMV-seronegative.

This rearrangement joins TRBV5-4 to TRBJ2-6, with TRBD1 matching 12 bases. This CDR3 is built from 18 residues. Trimming took 3 bases from V and 4 from J; bases not matched to a gene: 8. The germline gives CDR1 SGHNT, CDR2 YYREEE (reference sequence). The CDR3 DNA is TGTGCCAGCAGCTCGCCGGGACAGGGGGCGGGCGGGGCCAACGTCCTGACTTTC. Its protein product is CASSSPGQGAGGANVLTF.

This chain connects TRBV11-2 to TRBJ2-7, with 9 bases aligning to TRBD1. With 4 bases clipped from V and 0 bases from J, the junction kept 10 bases outside the gene matches. The CDR3 length is 17 residues. Germline lookup yields CDR1 SGHAT and CDR2 FQNNGV. CDR3 in DNA: TGTGCCAGCAGCTCACGCCCGGGGACAGGGAGCTCCTACGAGCAGTACTTC. This sequence encodes CASSSRPGTGSSYEQYF.

The J gene is TRBJ2-3, the V gene TRBV4-2, with TRBD2 matching 8 bases. CDR1 is LGHNA and CDR2 is YNFKEQ in the germline V gene. V lost 4 bases to trimming and J lost 1 base; unmatched junction nucleotides: 10. The CDR3 has 17 amino acids. The CDR3 DNA sequence: TGTGCCAGCAGCCGATCGAGAGCGGGGGCTGGCACAGATACGCAGTATTTT. As protein: CASSRSRAGAGTDTQYF.

This chain connects TRBV30 to TRBJ2-3, with TRBD2 matching 8 bases. The CDR3 extends over 15 amino acids. V shed 6 bases, J shed 1 base, and the junction held 9 bases outside the gene matches. Germline CDR1 GTSNPN, CDR2 SVGIG (reference sequence). CDR3 in DNA: TGTGCCTGCTCGTTGGCGGGGGGTGGCACAGATACGCAGTATTTT. It is translated as CACSLAGGGTDTQYF. Full variable domain (missing parts from reference TRBV30 and TRBJ2-3): SQTIHQWPATLVQPVGSPLSLECTVEGTSNPNLYWYRQAAGRGLQLLFYSVGIGQISSEVPQNLSASRPQDRQFILSSKKLLLSDSGFYLCACSLAGGGTDTQYFGPGTRLTVL.

This clone showed up just once. CDR3 residues: CASRSYRDRETGANVLTF. In DNA, the CDR3 is TGTGCCAGCAGATCATACCGGGACAGGGAGACTGGGGCCAACGTCCTGACTTTC. The rearrangement uses TRBV11-2 and TRBJ2-6, with 9 bases identical to TRBD1. This CDR3 has 18 residues. V was clipped by 6 bases and J by 2 bases; unmatched bases: 11. Germline V CDR1 and CDR2: SGHAT, FQNNGV.

The count of this clone is one. The chain employs TRBV30 and TRBJ2-7; 9 bases align to TRBD2. Germline V gives CDR1 GTSNPN, CDR2 SVGIG (reference sequence). This CDR3 contains 13 residues. With V trimmed by 3 bases and J by 3 bases, 3 bases remained unmatched. Here the CDR3 reads CAWSSGRLYEQYF. CDR3 in DNA: TGTGCCTGGAGCAGCGGGAGGCTCTACGAGCAGTACTTC.

The rearrangement links TRBV6-1 to TRBJ1-4, with TRBD1 identical over 7 bases. The CDR3 is made up of 15 amino acids. The J segment lost 4 bases and the V segment lost 6 bases, leaving 8 bases of the junction unmatched. CDR1 and CDR2 (germline): MNHNS, SASEGT. The CDR3 loop is CASRLWDSYNEKLFF. In nucleotides, the CDR3 is TGTGCCAGCAGACTATGGGACAGTTATAATGAAAAACTGTTTTTT.

The chain recombines TRBV13 with TRBJ1-5, with TRBD1 matching 7 bases. The CDR3 is made up of 13 amino acids. Trimming cost V 5 bases and J 5 bases; bases outside gene matches: 3. In germline, CDR1 is PRHDT, CDR2 FYEKMQ (reference sequence). CDR3 region: CASSLDRDQPQHF. DNA for the CDR3: TGTGCCAGCAGCCTCGACAGGGATCAGCCCCAGCATTTT.

The gene calls are TRBV25-1 and TRBJ2-1; D is undetermined. CDR3 size: 10 residues. CDR1 is MGHDK, CDR2 SYGVNS, per germline. The V and J ends lost 5 bases and 7 bases respectively, with 3 bases between them. For the CDR3, the DNA is TGTGCCAGCAGTCTTAATGAGCAGTTCTTC. Amino acids: CASSLNEQFF.

The chain combines TRBV7-3 with TRBJ2-2, with 10 bases fitting TRBD1. V lost 5 bases to trimming and J lost 6 bases; unmatched junction nucleotides: 6. Germline V gene lookup returns CDR1 SGHTA and CDR2 FQGTGA. This CDR3 region has 15 residues. This CDR3 reads CASSTTGGNAGELFF. CDR3 DNA sequence: TGTGCCAGCAGCACGACAGGGGGCAACGCCGGGGAGCTGTTTTTT.

The V gene is TRBV18, the J gene TRBJ1-1, with 8 bases that match TRBD1. Germline-derived CDR1 and CDR2 are KGHSH and LQKENI. The V segment lost 3 bases and the J segment 6 bases; nucleotides outside the gene matches: 6. CDR3 length equals 14 residues. DNA of the CDR3: TGTGCCAGCTCACCCCCCACAGGGGGTGCTGAAGCTTTCTTT. It yields the protein CASSPPTGGAEAFF.

This chain joins TRBV4-1 and TRBJ1-1; TRBD1 aligns across 9 bases. J gave up 0 bases and V 6 bases, and 11 bases lay outside the gene matches. The CDR3 covers 17 residues. Germline V gene lookup returns CDR1 MGHRA and CDR2 YSYEKL. The CDR3 loop is CASSPLLTGGMNTEAFF. The DNA of the CDR3 is TGCGCCAGCAGTCCCCTATTGACAGGGGGAATGAACACTGAAGCTTTCTTT.

This clone was recorded once. The rearrangement joins TRBV4-1 to TRBJ1-2, with D tentatively TRBD1 (5 bases). Germline V gene sequence: CDR1 MGHRA, CDR2 YSYEKL. Trimming took off 0 bases at V and 6 bases at J, with 11 bases between the two ends. The CDR3 has 14 amino acids. CDR3 residues: CASSQDRRGDGYTF. The DNA for the CDR3 is TGCGCCAGCAGCCAAGATAGGCGGGGGGATGGCTACACCTTC.

This clone has only one observation. The chain couples TRBV4-3 to TRBJ2-1; 13 nucleotides agree with TRBD2. V lost 4 bases and J lost 0; bases outside the gene matches: 6. Germline values: CDR1 LGHNA, CDR2 YSLEER. This CDR3 comprises 18 residues. DNA of the CDR3: TGCGCCAGCAGCCCTCGGACTAGCGGGGGATCCTCCTACAATGAGCAGTTCTTC. Residues: CASSPRTSGGSSYNEQFF.

There are a few counts of this clone. The rearrangement uses TRBV5-6 and TRBJ2-2; D is perhaps TRBD1 (5 bases). Trimming left V 4 bases short and J 0 bases short, with 13 bases between. Germline values: CDR1 SGHDT, CDR2 YYEEEE. This CDR3 region has 16 residues. CDR3 coding DNA: TGTGCCAGCAGCATGCTCGGACAAGCGAACACCGGGGAGCTGTTTTTT. This gives the protein CASSMLGQANTGELFF.

V and J are TRBV27 and TRBJ2-7; 14 nucleotides align to TRBD2. Trimming removed 2 bases from V and 4 bases from J; junction bases left unmatched: 13. CDR1 is MNHEY, CDR2 SMNVEV, per germline (reference sequence). The CDR3 is made up of 19 amino acids. The CDR3 is CASSLHGTSGSSGLYEQYF. The CDR3 DNA follows: TGTGCCAGCAGTTTACATGGGACTAGCGGGAGTAGTGGCCTATACGAGCAGTACTTC.

A single count supports this clone. J is TRBJ2-2 and V is TRBV5-4; 8 bases map to TRBD1. The V gene's germline CDR1 is SGHNT and CDR2 YYREEE (reference sequence). The V and J ends lost 1 base and 7 bases, in that order; junction bases with no gene match: 9. CDR3 length: 16 residues. As DNA, the CDR3 is TGTGCCAGCAGCTTGAGTCCAGGGGGCTTTATCGGGGAGCTGTTTTTT. Protein: CASSLSPGGFIGELFF.

The chain recombines TRBV19 with TRBJ1-1; D is undetermined. Germline lookup yields CDR1 LNHDA and CDR2 SQIVND (reference sequence). The CDR3 extends over 14 amino acids. V was cut by 0 bases and J by 0 bases, with 5 bases left in between. CDR3 DNA: TGTGCCAGTAGTATAGACTACCTGAACACTGAAGCTTTCTTT. This translates into CASSIDYLNTEAFF.

The rearrangement links TRBV25-1 to TRBJ2-2; 8 bases align to TRBD1. Germline V gives CDR1 MGHDK, CDR2 SYGVNS. The CDR3 is 18 residues long. The ends lost 3 bases at V and 8 bases at J; junction bases unmatched: 17. CDR3 DNA sequence: TGTGCCAGCAGTGAGACCAATACGGGCCAGGGGGCAACGGGGGAGCTGTTTTTT. Translated, it gives CASSETNTGQGATGELFF.

This clone was seen more than once but under ten times. The V gene is TRBV6-5, the J gene TRBJ2-6, with a tentative D call TRBD1 (6 bases). This CDR3 has 16 residues. Trimming stripped 0 bases from V and 4 bases from J, with 10 bases between. Germline V gives CDR1 MNHEY, CDR2 SVGAGI. CDR3 sequence (DNA): TGTGCCAGCAGTTACTCGACAGGCACCGGGGCCAACGTCCTGACTTTC. Translated: CASSYSTGTGANVLTF.

This clone showed up just a few times. J is TRBJ1-2 and V is TRBV11-2, with D hard to call. V was trimmed by 1 base and J by 6 bases, leaving 9 bases between them. Germline CDR1 SGHAT, CDR2 FQNNGV. CDR3 length: 13 residues. CDR3 nucleotide sequence: TGTGCCAGCAGCTTAGTCGGGTCTGATGGCTACACCTTC. Translation gives CASSLVGSDGYTF.

The sample holds a few counts of this clone. V gene TRBV6-4 combines with J gene TRBJ2-3; 8 nucleotides agree with TRBD2. CDR1 is MRHNA and CDR2 is SNTAGT in the germline V gene. V trimming: 0 bases; J trimming: 2 bases; junction bases outside the gene matches: 4. The CDR3 length is 16 residues. The CDR3 DNA follows: TGTGCCAGCAGTGACTCGATAGGACTAGCCACAGATACGCAGTATTTT. Protein: CASSDSIGLATDTQYF.

The rearrangement links TRBV5-4 to TRBJ1-2, with 8 bases matching TRBD1. Germline V lookup: CDR1 SGHNT, CDR2 YYREEE (reference sequence). V shed 5 bases, J shed 3 bases, and the junction held 6 bases outside the gene matches. The CDR3 is made up of 14 amino acids. CDR3 region: CASRLSGQDYGYTF. The CDR3 nucleotides are TGTGCCAGCAGACTCTCGGGACAGGACTATGGCTACACCTTC.

This sequence joins TRBV27 and TRBJ2-2; D possibly corresponds to TRBD1 (6 bases). The CDR3 extends over 15 amino acids. The germline V gene encodes CDR1 MNHEY and CDR2 SMNVEV (reference sequence). V dropped 7 bases and J dropped 1 base, with 13 bases sitting between them. CDR3 in amino acids: CASTRGVLNTGELFF. CDR3 bases: TGTGCCAGCACCAGGGGTGTATTGAACACCGGGGAGCTGTTTTTT.

The chain recombines TRBV6-1 with TRBJ2-1, with D perhaps TRBD2 (5 bases). The V end was cut by 6 bases, the J end by 6 bases, with 18 bases between. This CDR3 region has 15 residues. Germline V gene sequence: CDR1 MNHNS, CDR2 SASEGT. CDR3 residues: CASREGLFISNEQFF. CDR3 coding DNA: TGTGCCAGCAGAGAGGGTCTATTTATTAGCAATGAGCAGTTCTTC.